The subject of this entry is one T cell receptor beta chain. Antigen unknown. This sample is part of a study of T cells in Graves' hyperthyroidism and ophthalmopathy. Exclusions: uncontrolled infection, other autoimmune disease, pregnancy, lactation. Each diagnosis drew on symptoms, thyroxine, TRAb, thyroid ultrasound and orbital computed tomography findings. The source of the PBMCs was around 10 ml of fresh peripheral blood. The source material, RNA transcripts, was used to amplify TCR beta CDR3 regions. The TCR CDR3 was amplified in a first-round RT-PCR using the HTBI primer set. TCRdb itself ran the multiplex PCR reads through MiXCR, one entry per CDR3 protein. The sample holds roughly 520,000 distinct CDR3 sequences, 24% seen once. With V trimmed by 7 bases and J by 1 base, 9 bases remained unmatched. The CDR3 consists of 15 residues. The germline CDR1 and CDR2 sequences are MNHNS and SASEGT. Overall study results and limits: The majority of expanded thyroid clonotypes above 0.001 also appeared in blood.

The chain carries TRBV6-1 and TRBJ1-2, with 7 bases lining up with TRBD1. The sample consisted of blood. This TCR derives from a woman aged 25-40 years with Graves' ophthalmopathy. CDR3 bases: TGTGCCAGCACGAACAGGGGAGGGGTTAACTATGGCTACACCTTC. Protein: CASTNRGGVNYGYTF.